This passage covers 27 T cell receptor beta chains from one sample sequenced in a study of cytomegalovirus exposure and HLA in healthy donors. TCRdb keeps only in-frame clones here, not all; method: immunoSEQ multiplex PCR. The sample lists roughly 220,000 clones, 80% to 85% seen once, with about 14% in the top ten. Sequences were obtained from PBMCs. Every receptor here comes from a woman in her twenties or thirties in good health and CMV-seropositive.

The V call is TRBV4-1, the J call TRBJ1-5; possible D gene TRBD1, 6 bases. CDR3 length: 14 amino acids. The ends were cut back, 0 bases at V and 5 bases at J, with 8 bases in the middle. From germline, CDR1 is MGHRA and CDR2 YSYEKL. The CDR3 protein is CASSQEEGDQPQHF. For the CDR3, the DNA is TGCGCCAGCAGCCAAGAGGAGGGGGATCAGCCCCAGCATTTT.

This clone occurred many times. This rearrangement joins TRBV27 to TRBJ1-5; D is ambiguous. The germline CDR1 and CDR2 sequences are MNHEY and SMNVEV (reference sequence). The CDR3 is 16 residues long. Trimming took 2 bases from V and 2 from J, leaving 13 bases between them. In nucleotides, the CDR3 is TGTGCCAGCAGTTTAAAGGGTAGGATTGGCAATCAGCCCCAGCATTTT. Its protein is CASSLKGRIGNQPQHF.

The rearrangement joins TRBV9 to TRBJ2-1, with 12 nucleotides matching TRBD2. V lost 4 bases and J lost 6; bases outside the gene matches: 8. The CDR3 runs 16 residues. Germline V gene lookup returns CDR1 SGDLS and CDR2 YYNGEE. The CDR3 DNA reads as TGTGCCAGCAGCCCCCCTAGCGGGAGGGAACGCAATGAGCAGTTCTTC. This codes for CASSPPSGRERNEQFF.

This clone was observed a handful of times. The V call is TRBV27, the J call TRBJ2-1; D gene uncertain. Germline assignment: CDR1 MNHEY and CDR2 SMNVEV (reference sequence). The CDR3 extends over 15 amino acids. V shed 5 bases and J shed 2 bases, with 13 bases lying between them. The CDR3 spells CASSPRIATYNEQFF. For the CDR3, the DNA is TGTGCCAGCAGTCCCCGGATAGCCACCTACAATGAGCAGTTCTTC.

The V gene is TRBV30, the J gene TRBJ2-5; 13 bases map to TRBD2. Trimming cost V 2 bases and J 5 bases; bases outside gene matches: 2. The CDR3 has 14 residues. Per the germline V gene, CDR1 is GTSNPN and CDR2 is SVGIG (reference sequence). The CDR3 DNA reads TGTGCCTGGAGTCGACTAGCGGGAGGTGAGACCCAGTACTTC. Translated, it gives CAWSRLAGGETQYF. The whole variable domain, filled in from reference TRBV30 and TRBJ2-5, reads SQTIHQWPATLVQPVGSPLSLECTVEGTSNPNLYWYRQAAGRGLQLLFYSVGIGQISSEVPQNLSASRPQDRQFILSSKKLLLSDSGFYLCAWSRLAGGETQYFGPGTRLLVL.

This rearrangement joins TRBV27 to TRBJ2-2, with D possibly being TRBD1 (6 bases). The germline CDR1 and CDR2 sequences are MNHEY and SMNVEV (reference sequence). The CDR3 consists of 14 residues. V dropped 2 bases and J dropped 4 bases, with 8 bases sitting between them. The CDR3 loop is CASSLNRVTGELFF. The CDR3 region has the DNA TGTGCCAGCAGTTTAAACAGGGTCACCGGGGAGCTGTTTTTT.

The CDR3 DNA reads TGCAGTTCGCAAGGGGATGAAAAACTGTTTTTT. Translation: CSSQGDEKLFF. The chain uses TRBV20-1 and TRBJ1-4; perhaps TRBD1 as D (5 bases). Germline V lookup: CDR1 DFQATT, CDR2 SNEGSKA (reference sequence). Trimming took off 8 bases at V and 6 bases at J, with 10 bases between the two ends. The CDR3 length is 11 residues.

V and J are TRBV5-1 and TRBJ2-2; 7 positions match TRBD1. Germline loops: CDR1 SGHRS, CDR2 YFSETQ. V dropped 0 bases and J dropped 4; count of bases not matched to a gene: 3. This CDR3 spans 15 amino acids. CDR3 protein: CASSLVGGITGELFF. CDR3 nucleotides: TGCGCCAGCAGCTTGGTAGGGGGCATCACCGGGGAGCTGTTTTTT. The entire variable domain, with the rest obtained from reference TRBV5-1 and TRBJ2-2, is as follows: KAGVTQTPRYLIKTRGQQVTLSCSPISGHRSVSWYQQTPGQGLQFLFEYFSETQRNKGNFPGRFSGRQFSNSRSEMNVSTLELGDSALYLCASSLVGGITGELFFGEGSRLTVL.

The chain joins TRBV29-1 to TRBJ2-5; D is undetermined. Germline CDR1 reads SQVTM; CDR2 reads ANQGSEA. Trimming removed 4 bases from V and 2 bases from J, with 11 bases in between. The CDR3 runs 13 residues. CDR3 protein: CSVGGWGQETQYF. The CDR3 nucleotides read TGCAGCGTTGGTGGTTGGGGTCAAGAGACCCAGTACTTC.

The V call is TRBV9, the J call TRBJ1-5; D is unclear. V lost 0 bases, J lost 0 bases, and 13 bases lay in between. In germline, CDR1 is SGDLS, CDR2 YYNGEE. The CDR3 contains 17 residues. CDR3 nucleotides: TGTGCCAGCAGCGTAGGGCCCGGTGGGGATAGCAATCAGCCCCAGCATTTT. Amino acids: CASSVGPGGDSNQPQHF.

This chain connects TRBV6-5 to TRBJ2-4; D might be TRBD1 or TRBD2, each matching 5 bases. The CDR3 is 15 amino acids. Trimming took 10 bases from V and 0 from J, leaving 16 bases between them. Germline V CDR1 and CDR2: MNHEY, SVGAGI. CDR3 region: CATRRDDLAKNIQYF. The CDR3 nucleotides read TGTGCCACCCGACGGGACGATTTAGCCAAAAACATTCAGTACTTC.

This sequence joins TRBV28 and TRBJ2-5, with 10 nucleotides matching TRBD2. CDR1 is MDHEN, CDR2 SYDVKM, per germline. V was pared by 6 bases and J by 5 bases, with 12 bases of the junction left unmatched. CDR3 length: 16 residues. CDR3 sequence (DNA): TGTGCCAGCAGCATCGACCTAGCGGGAGTCGGGGAGACCCAGTACTTC. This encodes CASSIDLAGVGETQYF.

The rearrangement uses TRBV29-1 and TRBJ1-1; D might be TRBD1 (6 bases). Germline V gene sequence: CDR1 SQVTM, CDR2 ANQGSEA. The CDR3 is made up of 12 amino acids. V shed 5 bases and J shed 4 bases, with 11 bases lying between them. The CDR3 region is CSVLAGVTEAFF. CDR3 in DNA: TGCAGCGTTTTGGCAGGGGTCACTGAAGCTTTCTTT.

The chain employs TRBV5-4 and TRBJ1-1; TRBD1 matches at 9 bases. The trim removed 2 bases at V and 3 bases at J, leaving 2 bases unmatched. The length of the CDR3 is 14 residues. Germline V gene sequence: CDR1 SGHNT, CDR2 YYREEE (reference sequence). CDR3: CASSFRQGDTEAFF. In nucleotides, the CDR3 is TGTGCCAGCAGCTTCAGACAGGGGGACACTGAAGCTTTCTTT.

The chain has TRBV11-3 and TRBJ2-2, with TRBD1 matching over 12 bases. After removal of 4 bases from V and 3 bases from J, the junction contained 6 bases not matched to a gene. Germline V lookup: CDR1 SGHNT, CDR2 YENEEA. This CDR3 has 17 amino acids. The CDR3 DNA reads TGTGCCAGCAGCTACGCCGGGACAGGGGGCCACACCGGGGAGCTGTTTTTT. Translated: CASSYAGTGGHTGELFF.

The CDR3 region is CASRGTGPNTGELFF. Here the CDR3 DNA reads TGTGCCAGCAGAGGAACAGGGCCGAACACCGGGGAGCTGTTTTTT. The V gene is TRBV6-1, the J gene TRBJ2-2; weak D call: TRBD1 (6 bases). CDR1 MNHNS and CDR2 SASEGT come from the germline V gene. Deletions cut 6 bases from V and 0 bases from J, with 11 bases between. There are 15 residues in the CDR3.

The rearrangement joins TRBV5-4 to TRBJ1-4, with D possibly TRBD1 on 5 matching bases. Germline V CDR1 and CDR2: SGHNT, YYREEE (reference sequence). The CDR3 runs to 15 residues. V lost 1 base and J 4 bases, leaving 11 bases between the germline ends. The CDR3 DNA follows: TGTGCCAGCAGCTTGCAGGGACGGGGTAATGAAAAACTGTTTTTT. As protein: CASSLQGRGNEKLFF.

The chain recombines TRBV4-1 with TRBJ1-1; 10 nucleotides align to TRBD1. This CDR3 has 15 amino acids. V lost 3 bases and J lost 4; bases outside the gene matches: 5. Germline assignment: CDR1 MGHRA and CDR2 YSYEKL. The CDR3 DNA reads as TGCGCCAGCAGCCATAGACAGGGGGCAGGCACTGAAGCTTTCTTT. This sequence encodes CASSHRQGAGTEAFF.

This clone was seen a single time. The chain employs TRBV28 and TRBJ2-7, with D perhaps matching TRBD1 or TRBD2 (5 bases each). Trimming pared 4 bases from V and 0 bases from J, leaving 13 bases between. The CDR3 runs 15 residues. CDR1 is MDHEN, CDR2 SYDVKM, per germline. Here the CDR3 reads CASSSQGDPSYEQYF. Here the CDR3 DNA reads TGTGCCAGCAGTTCCCAGGGAGATCCCTCCTACGAGCAGTACTTC.

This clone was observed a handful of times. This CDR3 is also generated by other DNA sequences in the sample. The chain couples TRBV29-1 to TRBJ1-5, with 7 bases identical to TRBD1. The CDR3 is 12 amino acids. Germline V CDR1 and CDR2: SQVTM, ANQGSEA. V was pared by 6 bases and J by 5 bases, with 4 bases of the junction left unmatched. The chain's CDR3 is CSVRQGDQPQHF. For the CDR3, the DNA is TGCAGCGTCCGGCAGGGGGATCAGCCCCAGCATTTT.

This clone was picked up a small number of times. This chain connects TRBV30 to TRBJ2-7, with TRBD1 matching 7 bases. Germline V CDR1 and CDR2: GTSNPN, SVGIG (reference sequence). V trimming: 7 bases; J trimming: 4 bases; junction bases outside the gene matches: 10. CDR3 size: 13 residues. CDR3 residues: CAYSTGIMYEQYF. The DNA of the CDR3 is TGTGCCTATTCGACAGGGATCATGTACGAGCAGTACTTC. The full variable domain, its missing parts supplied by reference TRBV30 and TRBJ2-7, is SQTIHQWPATLVQPVGSPLSLECTVEGTSNPNLYWYRQAAGRGLQLLFYSVGIGQISSEVPQNLSASRPQDRQFILSSKKLLLSDSGFYLCAYSTGIMYEQYFGPGTRLTVT.

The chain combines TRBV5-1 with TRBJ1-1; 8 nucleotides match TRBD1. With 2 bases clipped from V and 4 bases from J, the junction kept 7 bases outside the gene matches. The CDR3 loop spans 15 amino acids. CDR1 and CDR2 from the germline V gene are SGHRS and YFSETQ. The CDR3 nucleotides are TGCGCCAGCAGCTTAACCGACAGGGGAACCACTGAAGCTTTCTTT. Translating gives CASSLTDRGTTEAFF.

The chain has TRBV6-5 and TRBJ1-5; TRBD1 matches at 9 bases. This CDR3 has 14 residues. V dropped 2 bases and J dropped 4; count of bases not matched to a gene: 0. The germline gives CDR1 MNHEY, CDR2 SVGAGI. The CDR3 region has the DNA TGTGCCAGCAGTTACGGGACAGGGAATCAGCCCCAGCATTTT. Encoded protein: CASSYGTGNQPQHF.

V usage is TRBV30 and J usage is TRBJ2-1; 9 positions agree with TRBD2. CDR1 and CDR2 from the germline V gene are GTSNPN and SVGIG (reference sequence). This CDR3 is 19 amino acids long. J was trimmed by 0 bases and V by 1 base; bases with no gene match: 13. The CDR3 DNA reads TGTGCCTGGAGTGGGGGCCAGCCCGGCGGGAGGGCCTCCTACAATGAGCAGTTCTTC. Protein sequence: CAWSGGQPGGRASYNEQFF.

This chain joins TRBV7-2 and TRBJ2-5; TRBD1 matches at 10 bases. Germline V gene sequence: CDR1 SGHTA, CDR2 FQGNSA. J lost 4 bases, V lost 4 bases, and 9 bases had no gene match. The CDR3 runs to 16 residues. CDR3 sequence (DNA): TGTGCCAGCAGCTGGGGGACAGGGGCTTTCGGAGAGACCCAGTACTTC. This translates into CASSWGTGAFGETQYF.

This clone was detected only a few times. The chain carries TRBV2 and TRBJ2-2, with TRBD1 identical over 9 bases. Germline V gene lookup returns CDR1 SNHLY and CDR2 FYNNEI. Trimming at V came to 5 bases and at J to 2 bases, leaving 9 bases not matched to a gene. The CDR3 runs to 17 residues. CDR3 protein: CASSRNRGRINTGELFF. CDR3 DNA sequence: TGTGCCAGCAGTCGAAACAGGGGGCGCATCAACACCGGGGAGCTGTTTTTT.

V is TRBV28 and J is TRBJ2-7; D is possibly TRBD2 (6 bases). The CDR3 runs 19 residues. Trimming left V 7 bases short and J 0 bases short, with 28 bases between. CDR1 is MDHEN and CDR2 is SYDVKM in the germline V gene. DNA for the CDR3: TGTGCCAGCACCTTAGCCGGTAGGGCGGGACGCAGGAGCTCCTACGAGCAGTACTTC. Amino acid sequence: CASTLAGRAGRRSSYEQYF.